The T cell receptor (beta chain) under discussion was sequenced for a study of blood T cell repertoires in COVID-19 (dated by TCRdb to the early 2020s). With regard to the full study: Samples from collaborators originated in the United States, Italy and Spain and spanned both the acute and convalescent phases of COVID-19. The prospective study material was composed of cDNA or gDNA derived from T cells, B-cell-depleted T cells, or PBMCs. Subjects who had been exposed to COVID-19, were actively infected with it, or had recovered from it provided the deeply sampled blood TCRbeta repertoires that made up the dataset. The repertoires were released in a freely available public database meant as a resource for research on the immune response to SARS-CoV-2. The samples were drawn from the first 160 participants of the ongoing ImmuneRACE study and from some 1,300 subjects provided by 6 global collaborators. Sample metadata almost always included a de-identified subject ID, COVID-19 status, age in years and sex. Where available, HLA class I and class II types were obtained from metadata supplied by the sample provider rather than from assay-based typing.

Reading from cysteine to phenylalanine, the CDR3 counts 14 amino acids. Here the CDR3 DNA is all that survives: 42 bases in frame from base 1. From the germline V gene, CDR1 is SNHLY and CDR2 is FYNNEI. V ends up 5 bases short and J 7 bases short, with an unmatched junction base count of 8. The collaborating institutions used their own protocols to collect whole blood in K2EDTA tubes. For TCRbeta analysis, collaborator samples were shipped as frozen whole blood, as isolated PBMCs, or as DNA extracted from either sample type. Results and caveats for the whole study, not just this receptor: How much clinical and demographic metadata was included differed by source and by participant, and the metadata was provided uncurated.

A remark on this clone: Its antigen remains unidentified. No per-base quality is available; no much larger clone lies one base away.

The immunoSEQ Assay, a bias-controlled multiplex PCR, was used to amplify TCRbeta CDR3 regions from genomic DNA. The authors' pipeline ran thus. Nucleated cell counts per sample were estimated from amplification of reference gene primers within the assay. Sequence reads were collapsed and filtered to measure the absolute abundance of every unique TCRbeta CDR3 rearrangement. For each sample, productive Simpson clonality was calculated by taking the square root of Simpson's diversity index across productive rearrangements. TCRdb obtained this table from immuneACCESS and retained in-frame rearrangements with V and J assigned. These tables miss some clones; where compared with another copy, unresolved V genes account for less than half of the shortfall, and the remainder is unexplained. V and J calls and clone size follow that table, whereas D and trimming were derived from the DNA. The sample records some 130,000 clones, 81% of which are singletons. The ten largest account for 8% to 9.5% of the sample.

Rearrangement joined TRBV2 to TRBJ2-1; TRBD1 aligns with 7 central bases. This receptor was identified in a woman aged 60-75 years with active or convalescent COVID-19. What was sequenced was peripheral blood. The nucleotide sequence is given as TGTGCCAGCAGTCGAACCCGACAGGGAAATGAGCAGTTCTTC. This translates into CASSRTRQGNEQFF.